The 28 T cell receptor beta chains given below trace back to one sample, sequenced in a study of T cells in Graves' hyperthyroidism and ophthalmopathy. It was RNA transcripts that yielded the amplified TCR beta CDR3 regions. First-round RT-PCR with HTBI primers amplified the TCR CDR3 region. TCRdb recomputed calls from the multiplex PCR reads with MiXCR, one row per CDR3 protein. The sample has 600,000 to 750,000 distinct CDR3 sequences, 17% seen once; the top ten hold about a sixth. Sequenced sample: blood. Receptors were obtained from a man in his fifties or sixties with Graves' hyperthyroidism.

This clonotype was counted ten times or more. The CDR3 loop reads CASSSDRDFYGYTF. CDR3 DNA sequence: TGTGCCAGCAGTTCGGACAGGGACTTCTATGGCTACACCTTC. The rearrangement links TRBV12-3 or TRBV12-4 to TRBJ1-2; 8 positions match TRBD1. The CDR3 runs 14 residues. Trimming cost V 4 bases and J 4 bases; bases outside gene matches: 5.

Points on this clonotype: One junction end disagrees with the germline gene, perhaps due to a read error. The gene calls are TRBV20-1 and TRBJ2-4; a weak D match, TRBD1 (5 bases). CDR3 size: 16 residues. Per the germline V gene, CDR1 is DFQATT and CDR2 is SNEGSKA (reference sequence). The CDR3 DNA reads as TGCAGTGCTGGAGATCTTGGGGCGGTGGCCAAAAACATTCAGTACTTC. Its protein product is CSAGDLGAVAKNIQYF.

This clonotype came up many times. The rearrangement joins TRBV24-1 to TRBJ1-2, with no clear D. Germline loops: CDR1 KGHDR, CDR2 SFDVKD. V lost 1 base and J 2 bases, leaving 7 bases between the germline ends. The CDR3 runs 14 residues. The CDR3 region is CATSDFGRNYGYTF. CDR3 DNA sequence: TGTGCCACCAGTGATTTCGGACGGAACTATGGCTACACCTTC.

This clonotype was counted a few times. This sequence joins TRBV6-2 or TRBV6-3 and TRBJ2-1; 10 nucleotides line up with TRBD2. Germline CDR1 and CDR2: MNHEY and SVGEGT. This CDR3 spans 20 amino acids. V lost 0 bases, J lost 0 bases, and 11 bases stayed unmatched. CDR3 sequence: CASSYSIGPLAGPSYNEQFF. In DNA, the CDR3 is TGTGCCAGCAGTTACTCGATAGGGCCACTAGCGGGGCCCTCCTACAATGAGCAGTTCTTC.

In this sample, this clonotype turned up a few times. This rearrangement joins TRBV20-1 to TRBJ2-3, with D unclear. Trimming stripped 6 bases from V and 4 bases from J, with 14 bases between. This CDR3 has 13 amino acids. Germline CDR1 and CDR2: DFQATT and SNEGSKA (reference sequence). CDR3 protein: CSAIKSVADTQYF. The CDR3 DNA reads TGCAGTGCCATAAAGTCAGTGGCAGATACGCAGTATTTT.

The rearrangement joins TRBV30 to TRBJ1-5; D unresolved. Germline assignment: CDR1 GTSNPN and CDR2 SVGIG (reference sequence). Trimming took 2 bases from V and 5 from J, leaving 10 bases between them. This CDR3 is built from 13 residues. The CDR3 DNA reads as TGTGCCTGGAGTAGTCAGAAGTATCAGCCCCAGCATTTT. Its translation: CAWSSQKYQPQHF.

This sequence joins TRBV4-3 and TRBJ2-5, with 7 bases matching TRBD2. In germline, CDR1 is LGHNA, CDR2 YSLEER. V trimming: 0 bases; J trimming: 4 bases; junction bases outside the gene matches: 5. CDR3 length: 15 residues. The CDR3 loop reads CASSQDGGLGETQYF. CDR3 nucleotide sequence: TGCGCCAGCAGCCAAGATGGAGGACTAGGAGAGACCCAGTACTTC.

This clonotype was seen more than once but under ten times. This chain joins TRBV6-2 or TRBV6-3 and TRBJ2-5, with 9 bases aligning to TRBD2. The CDR3 sequence is 18 residues long. Trimming cost V 2 bases and J 1 base; bases outside gene matches: 11. Germline V lookup: CDR1 MNHEY, CDR2 SVGEGT. In DNA form, the CDR3 reads TGTGCCAGCAGTTACGGTGGAGCGGGAGGCGGGTCCCAAGAGACCCAGTACTTC. Protein sequence: CASSYGGAGGGSQETQYF.

A remark on this clonotype: One base away lies a much larger clone, so this may be a sequencing read error. In DNA form, the CDR3 reads TGTGCTAGTGGTTTGGTAACAGCTAGCTCAACCGGGGAGCCGTTTTTT. The encoded protein is CASGLVTASSTGEPFF. The chain links TRBV12-5 to TRBJ2-2; possibly TRBD2 for D (5 bases). The CDR3 loop spans 16 amino acids. The germline V gene has CDR1 LGHNT and CDR2 FRNRAP.

This clonotype has more than one count but fewer than ten. The chain links TRBV6-2 or TRBV6-3 to TRBJ2-7, with 8 positions matching TRBD1. CDR1 and CDR2 from the germline V gene are MNHEY and SVGEGT. The length of the CDR3 is 15 residues. V lost 4 bases to trimming and J lost 1 base; unmatched junction nucleotides: 6. This CDR3 reads CASSWTGRNSYEQYF. For the CDR3, the DNA is TGTGCCAGCAGTTGGACAGGGAGGAATTCCTACGAGCAGTACTTC.

The J gene is TRBJ1-4, the V gene TRBV7-8; D may be TRBD1 (5 bases). This CDR3 has 17 residues. The germline V and J ends were trimmed by 5 bases and 3 bases, with 19 bases remaining between them. CDR1 and CDR2 (germline): SGHVS, FQNEAQ. The DNA for the CDR3 is TGTGCCAGCAGCCCGACCACTACAGGCTGGGCTAATGAAAAACTGTTTTTT. Translation gives CASSPTTTGWANEKLFF.

This clonotype occurred a few times. The chain is built from TRBV7-3 and TRBJ2-7, with a weak D call TRBD1 (6 bases). Germline V lookup: CDR1 SGHTA, CDR2 FQGTGA. This CDR3 is 14 amino acids long. V was pared by 5 bases and J by 0 bases, with 11 bases between. DNA of the CDR3: TGTGCCAGCAGCCCCGGGACAAACTCCTACGAGCAGTACTTC. It codes for CASSPGTNSYEQYF. Full variable domain (rest looked up from reference TRBV7-3 and TRBJ2-7): GAGVSQTPSNKVTEKGKYVELRCDPISGHTALYWYRQSLGQGPEFLIYFQGTGAADDSGLPNDRFFAVRPEGSVSTLKIQRTERGDSAVYLCASSPGTNSYEQYFGPGTRLTVT.

This clonotype has just a few counts. The chain couples TRBV3-1 to TRBJ2-1; 11 bases agree with TRBD2. There are 16 residues in the CDR3. Germline V gives CDR1 LGHDT, CDR2 YNNKEL (reference sequence). Trimming at V came to 6 bases and at J to 0 bases, leaving 4 bases not matched to a gene. CDR3 sequence: CASRPTSGSSYNEQFF. In nucleotides, the CDR3 is TGTGCCAGCAGACCAACTAGCGGGAGCTCCTACAATGAGCAGTTCTTC.

Details on this clonotype: This may arise from a read error, as a much more abundant clone is one base away. The CDR3 end shows no conserved phenylalanine or tryptophan, and so a read error is likely. The chain recombines TRBV19 with TRBJ2-5; 9 nucleotides match TRBD1. The CDR3 runs to 15 residues. J lost 4 bases, V lost 3 bases, and 6 bases had no gene match. CDR1 and CDR2 from the germline V gene are LNHDA and SQIVND (reference sequence). CDR3 sequence: CASSIGTGSGETQYY. In nucleotides, the CDR3 is TGTGCCAGTAGTATCGGGACAGGGTCGGGAGAGACCCAGTACTAC.

CDR3 bases: TGTGCCAGCAGCCCAAACACAGGGGATCGGACCCAGTACTTC. Protein product: CASSPNTGDRTQYF. The chain has TRBV7-9 and TRBJ2-5, with 7 bases aligning to TRBD1. V lost 5 bases to trimming and J lost 7 bases; unmatched junction nucleotides: 10. Germline V gene data show CDR1 as SEHNR and CDR2 as FQNEAQ (reference sequence). The CDR3 is made up of 14 amino acids.

This clonotype was detected only a few times. The chain is built from TRBV28 and TRBJ1-1; no clear D. This CDR3 contains 12 residues. V was clipped by 8 bases and J by 6 bases, with 13 bases between them. CDR1 and CDR2 from the germline V gene are MDHEN and SYDVKM. CDR3 nucleotides: TGTGCCAGCCGTCGTAGTTTAGCTGAAGCTTTCTTT. Protein: CASRRSLAEAFF.

This clonotype was seen more than once but under ten times. The chain carries TRBV7-9 and TRBJ2-5, with 8 bases that match TRBD2. The CDR3 runs 13 residues. Germline V lookup: CDR1 SEHNR, CDR2 FQNEAQ (reference sequence). The junction had 5 bases not matched to a gene; V was cut back by 7 bases and J by 4 bases. Written as DNA, the CDR3 is TGTGCCAGCACCACGGGGGGGCTAGAGACCCAGTACTTC. Encoded protein: CASTTGGLETQYF.

The rearrangement joins TRBV7-9 to TRBJ1-3; unclear D gene. This CDR3 has 16 residues. Trimming took off 2 bases at V and 0 bases at J, with 11 bases between the two ends. CDR1 and CDR2 from the germline V gene are SEHNR and FQNEAQ (reference sequence). The CDR3 DNA reads as TGTGCCAGCAGCTTAACCCAGGCGTCCTCTGGAAACACCATATATTTT. Translated, it gives CASSLTQASSGNTIYF.

Notes on this clonotype: No conserved phenylalanine or tryptophan is present at the end of the CDR3, so a read error is the likely explanation. The chain has TRBV2 and TRBJ1-1; D possibly corresponds to TRBD1 (5 bases). V was clipped by 7 bases and J by 4 bases, with 13 bases between them. The CDR3 sequence is 13 residues long. CDR1 is SNHLY and CDR2 is FYNNEI in the germline V gene. CDR3 sequence (DNA): TGTGCCAGCATGGGCAGGGAGATCACTGAAGCTTTCCTT. It translates to CASMGREITEAFL.

This chain links TRBV7-9 with TRBJ2-5; D is ambiguous. This CDR3 contains 14 residues. The V gene lost 1 base and the J gene lost 2 bases, with 8 bases spanning the gap. Germline CDR1 is SEHNR and CDR2 is FQNEAQ (reference sequence). The DNA for the CDR3 is TGTGCCAGCAGCTTAGATGAGACACAAGAGACCCAGTACTTC. Translation gives CASSLDETQETQYF. Looking up the rest from reference TRBV7-9 and TRBJ2-5 gives the full variable domain: DTGVSQNPRHKITKRGQNVTFRCDPISEHNRLYWYRQTLGQGPEFLTYFQNEAQLEKSRLLSDRFSAERPKGSFSTLEIQRTEQGDSAMYLCASSLDETQETQYFGPGTRLLVL.

This clonotype was found many times. V gene TRBV12-3 or TRBV12-4 combines with J gene TRBJ2-7, with D unresolved. V shed 3 bases and J shed 0 bases, with 15 bases lying between them. The CDR3 has 16 amino acids. Here the CDR3 DNA reads TGTGCCAGCAGTTTGAAGCAGCCCGAATACTCCTACGAGCAGTACTTC. Its protein is CASSLKQPEYSYEQYF.

This clonotype was observed a few times. The chain carries TRBV10-3 and TRBJ2-1; D unclear. The germline gives CDR1 ENHRY, CDR2 SYGVKD. Trimming took 8 bases from V and 2 from J, leaving 10 bases between them. The CDR3 has 13 amino acids. The CDR3 loop is CAIRPVTYNEQFF. DNA of the CDR3: TGTGCCATCCGCCCGGTCACCTACAATGAGCAGTTCTTC.

This clonotype has ten or more counts. This chain links TRBV11-2 with TRBJ2-7; 14 positions match TRBD2. CDR1 and CDR2 (germline): SGHAT, FQNNGV. The V segment lost 5 bases and the J segment 5 bases; nucleotides outside the gene matches: 8. The length of the CDR3 is 16 residues. CDR3 sequence reads: CASSRGLAGGRNEQYF. DNA for the CDR3: TGTGCCAGCAGCCGTGGACTAGCGGGAGGTCGCAACGAGCAGTACTTC.

About this clonotype: The CDR3 ends on some other residue instead of the conserved phenylalanine or tryptophan, so this is likely a read error. The chain carries TRBV11-2 and TRBJ2-1; 14 nucleotides align to TRBD2. After removal of 2 bases from V and 0 bases from J, the junction contained 3 bases not matched to a gene. The CDR3 runs 18 residues. Germline V lookup: CDR1 SGHAT, CDR2 FQNNGV. CDR3 in DNA: TGTGCCAGCAGCTTACATGGGACTAGCGGGAGCTCCTACAATGAGCAGTTCTTA. This sequence encodes CASSLHGTSGSSYNEQFL.

The V gene is TRBV3-1, the J gene TRBJ2-2; 9 bases are a match to TRBD2. CDR3 length: 18 amino acids. The V gene end was trimmed by 0 bases and the J gene end by 1 base; junction bases not matched to a gene: 6. Germline V CDR1 and CDR2: LGHDT, YNNKEL (reference sequence). CDR3 bases: TGTGCCAGCAGCCAAGATCTGCGGGGGGGGGAGAACACCGGGGAGCTGTTTTTT. Protein: CASSQDLRGGENTGELFF.

This chain's CDR3 is CASSWTGFEAFF. The DNA for the CDR3 is TGCGCCAGCAGCTGGACAGGGTTTGAGGCTTTCTTT. V and J are TRBV5-1 and TRBJ1-1; TRBD1 agrees at 8 bases. The length of the CDR3 is 12 residues. Losses at the gene ends were 3 bases for V and 11 bases for J; bases not matched to a gene: 6. CDR1 SGHRS and CDR2 YFSETQ come from the germline V gene.

At least ten counts were recorded for this clonotype. The rearrangement links TRBV12-5 to TRBJ2-3; D gene uncertain. The CDR3 consists of 12 residues. Germline V gene sequence: CDR1 LGHNT, CDR2 FRNRAP. Between the trimmed V and J ends, which lost 2 bases and 3 bases, there was a span of 3 bases. The CDR3 DNA follows: TGTGCTAGTGGTTTGACTACAGATACGCAGTATTTT. The encoded protein is CASGLTTDTQYF. Using reference TRBV12-5 and TRBJ2-3 for the parts outside the CDR3, the full variable domain is DARVTQTPRHKVTEMGQEVTMRCQPILGHNTVFWYRQTMMQGLELLAYFRNRAPLDDSGMPKDRFSAEMPDATLATLKIQPSEPRDSAVYFCASGLTTDTQYFGPGTRLTVL.

The chain recombines TRBV5-1 with TRBJ2-6; D call uncertain. The CDR3 is made up of 18 amino acids. V lost 5 bases and J 0 bases, leaving 18 bases between the germline ends. Germline V CDR1 and CDR2: SGHRS, YFSETQ. The CDR3 here is CASRMGLNSVSGANVLTF. For the CDR3, the DNA is TGCGCCAGCAGGATGGGCCTTAACTCTGTCTCTGGGGCCAACGTCCTGACTTTC.